This T cell receptor (beta chain) was observed in a study of monozygotic twins with inflammatory bowel disease. The study's findings and limits: Especially with disease activity, IBD patients had fewer clonotypes in common with others than healthy twins did. In the analysis, different T cell subtypes could not be told apart.

With no T cell sorting beforehand, total RNA was isolated from whole blood. The CDR3 is made up of 15 amino acids. CDR1 and CDR2 from the germline V gene are MDHEN and SYDVKM. As concerns this clonotype: Its antigen remains unidentified.

Investigators made cDNA in eight separate reactions per sample. For each CDR3 protein, TCRdb gives one entry from its re-call of the 5' RACE reads, without DNA. Recorded for this sample: more than 300,000 distinct CDR3 sequences. The source of this sequence is a human donor with ulcerative colitis or Crohn's disease, or a healthy co-twin of an affected twin (not recorded which). This chain connects TRBV28 to TRBJ2-2; TCRdb proposes TRBD1, but this gene call is untestable without DNA. Input material: blood. The chain's CDR3 is CASSRQGNPTGELFF.